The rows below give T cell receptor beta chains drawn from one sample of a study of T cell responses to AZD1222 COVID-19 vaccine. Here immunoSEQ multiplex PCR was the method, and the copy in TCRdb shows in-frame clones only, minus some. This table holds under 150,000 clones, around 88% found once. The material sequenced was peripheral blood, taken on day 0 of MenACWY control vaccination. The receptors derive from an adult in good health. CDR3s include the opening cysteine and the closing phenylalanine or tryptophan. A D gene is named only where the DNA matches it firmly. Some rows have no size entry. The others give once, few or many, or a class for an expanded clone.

TGTGCCAGCAGTTTAGCCAACTACGAGCAGTACTTC,CASSLANYEQYF,.,.,TRBJ2-7,TRBV12-3/TRBV12-4
TGTGCCAGCAGCTTAACGGCGGAGTCTAACTATGGCTACACCTTC,CASSLTAESNYGYTF,.,.,TRBJ1-2,TRBV11-3
TGTGCCAGCAGGGCTAGCGGGAGGTCGATCCATGAGCAGTTCTTC,CASRASGRSIHEQFF,.,TRBD2,TRBJ2-1,TRBV5-6
TGTGCCAGCAGCTTAGGAGAGACCCAGTACTTC,CASSLGETQYF,few,.,TRBJ2-5,TRBV11-3
TGTGCCAGCAGCCTTCCGGGACAGGGAGGGGGCTACACCTTC,CASSLPGQGGGYTF,.,TRBD1,TRBJ1-2,TRBV11-3
TGTGCCAGCAGCGGAGGACTAGCGGGGCTCGGGGAGCAGTTCTTC,CASSGGLAGLGEQFF,once,TRBD2,TRBJ2-1,TRBV9
TGTGCCTGGGGTCAGGGGAATGAAGCTTTCTTT,CAWGQGNEAFF,.,.,TRBJ1-1,TRBV30
TGTGCCAGCAGCCATGGACAGGGGGCGCAAGGCACTGAAGCTTTCTTT,CASSHGQGAQGTEAFF,.,TRBD1,TRBJ1-1,TRBV5-6
TGCGCCAGCAGCTCCGGGACAGGGGGGACTGAAGCTTTCTTT,CASSSGTGGTEAFF,.,TRBD1,TRBJ1-1,TRBV5-1
TGTGCCAGCAGTTACTATGCCGGCAGCACTGAAGCTTTCTTT,CASSYYAGSTEAFF,few,.,TRBJ1-1,TRBV6-5
TGCGCCAGCAGCCAAGAACGATGGAGCCAGGGGAACGGTCAGCCCCAGCATTTT,CASSQERWSQGNGQPQHF,.,.,TRBJ1-5,TRBV4-3
TGTGCCAGAAGCACTTGGACAGGGTTCTATAGGGCGGCTTGGAGTGATGAGCAGTTCTTC,CARSTWTGFYRAAWSDEQFF,.,TRBD1,TRBJ2-1,TRBV5-3
TGTGCCAGCAGCCAAGGTGCCCTCAGCTCTGGAAACACCATATATTTT,CASSQGALSSGNTIYF,.,.,TRBJ1-3,TRBV6-6